The 25 T cell receptor beta chains presented below share a single source sample, sequenced in a study of T cell responses to AZD1222 COVID-19 vaccine (dated by TCRdb to the early 2020s). The time point label for this specimen denotes: baseline before first vaccination. The library came from the immunoSEQ multiplex PCR assay. The table comes from immuneACCESS by way of TCRdb, which keeps in-frame sequences with V and J called. Part of the clones is missing from these tables; in studies checked, under half for an unresolved V gene and the rest for unknown reasons. This sample lists about 150,000 clones; 75% to 95% were detected once. In total, the top ten clones hold under 1.5% of the sample. Specimen: peripheral blood, collected on day 0 of AZD1222 vaccination. All receptors come from an adult in good health.

In this sample, this clone turned up once. The CDR3 nucleotides are TGCGCCAGCAGCCCCGCCGGCGCCGACACAGATACGCAGTATTTT. Amino acid sequence: CASSPAGADTDTQYF. The gene calls are TRBV5-1 and TRBJ2-3; no reliable D call. Trimming cost V 4 bases and J 2 bases, with 14 bases left between them. The CDR3 consists of 15 residues. In germline, CDR1 is SGHRS, CDR2 YFSETQ.

A few counts support this clone. For the CDR3, the DNA is TGTGCCAGCAGCCCGACCACCACTAACACCGGGGAGCTGTTTTTT. Translated, it gives CASSPTTTNTGELFF. This chain links TRBV2 with TRBJ2-2; D call uncertain. The germline V and J ends were trimmed by 6 bases and 2 bases, with 13 bases remaining between them. This CDR3 is 15 amino acids long. CDR1 is SNHLY, CDR2 FYNNEI, per germline.

The CDR3 sequence is CASSFLQETQYF. CDR3 coding DNA: TGTGCCAGCAGCTTCCTCCAAGAGACCCAGTACTTC. The V and J genes are TRBV7-9 and TRBJ2-5, with D hard to call. V was clipped by 3 bases and J by 1 base, with 3 bases between them. CDR3 length: 12 amino acids. The germline V gene has CDR1 SEHNR and CDR2 FQNEAQ (reference sequence).

CDR3 sequence: CASLSVSGRSHNEQFF. CDR3 nucleotide sequence: TGTGCTTCCCTTTCTGTTAGCGGGAGGTCTCACAATGAGCAGTTCTTC. The V call is TRBV28, the J call TRBJ2-1; 10 nucleotides agree with TRBD2. The CDR3 runs 16 residues. CDR1 is MDHEN, CDR2 SYDVKM, per germline.

J is TRBJ1-1 and V is TRBV3-1 (or the pseudogene TRBV3-2); the D gene is possibly TRBD1 (5 bases). The V gene's germline CDR1 is LGHDT and CDR2 YNNKEL (reference sequence). This CDR3 has 16 amino acids. The ends were cut back, 2 bases at V and 3 bases at J, with 16 bases in the middle. DNA for the CDR3: TGTGCCAGCAGCCAACCGGGACTCCTAGAGCACACTGAAGCTTTCTTT. It translates to CASSQPGLLEHTEAFF.

This chain connects TRBV18 to TRBJ2-1, with D perhaps TRBD1 (6 bases). V was clipped by 8 bases and J by 6 bases, with 17 bases between them. The CDR3 contains 14 residues. Germline CDR1 reads KGHSH; CDR2 reads LQKENI. As DNA, the CDR3 is TGTGCCAGCACCCCGGGACATCTGGCCAATGAGCAGTTCTTC. Its translation: CASTPGHLANEQFF. The complete variable domain, with remaining parts taken from reference TRBV18 and TRBJ2-1, reads NAGVMQNPRHLVRRRGQEARLRCSPMKGHSHVYWYRQLPEEGLKFMVYLQKENIIDESGMPKERFSAEFPKEGPSILRIQQVVRGDSAAYFCASTPGHLANEQFFGPGTRLTVL.

There are a few counts of this clone. This chain joins TRBV5-1 and TRBJ1-2; D is ambiguous. V lost 0 bases to trimming and J lost 7 bases, with 13 bases between them. This CDR3 has 14 amino acids. Germline V gives CDR1 SGHRS, CDR2 YFSETQ. CDR3 residues: CASSLAVGVSGYTF. DNA for the CDR3: TGCGCCAGCAGCTTGGCCGTTGGGGTTAGTGGCTACACCTTC.

V gene TRBV6-5 combines with J gene TRBJ2-5; 9 nucleotides line up with TRBD1. The CDR3 loop spans 14 amino acids. Germline-derived CDR1 and CDR2 are MNHEY and SVGAGI. Unmatched junction bases numbered 6, after V lost 2 bases and J lost 8 bases. The CDR3 loop is CASSYRDRVDTQYF. The CDR3, as DNA: TGTGCCAGCAGTTACCGGGACAGGGTTGACACCCAGTACTTC.

The gene calls are TRBV4-2 and TRBJ2-7; 12 bases line up with TRBD2. Looked up from germline, CDR1 is LGHNA and CDR2 is YNFKEQ. This CDR3 comprises 16 residues. V lost 3 bases to trimming and J lost 4 bases; unmatched junction nucleotides: 7. Here the CDR3 reads CASSHLAGGLGYEQYF. The CDR3 nucleotides are TGTGCCAGCAGCCACCTAGCGGGGGGGCTGGGATACGAGCAGTACTTC.

This chain joins TRBV6-5 and TRBJ2-1; D might be TRBD2 (6 bases). In germline, CDR1 is MNHEY, CDR2 SVGAGI. V gave up 2 bases and J gave up 8 bases, with 13 bases separating them. The CDR3 totals 14 residues. CDR3 DNA sequence: TGTGCCAGCAGTTACGACGGGAGAAGGGATGAGCAGTTCTTC. Residues: CASSYDGRRDEQFF.

The chain recombines TRBV6-2 or TRBV6-3 with TRBJ2-6; 8 bases fit TRBD1. The length of the CDR3 is 18 residues. CDR1 and CDR2 from the germline V gene are MNHEY and SVGEGT. V lost 6 bases, J lost 0 bases, and 10 bases stayed unmatched. CDR3 amino acids: CASSLDRGAHSGANVLTF. CDR3 nucleotides: TGTGCCAGCAGCCTTGACAGGGGCGCCCACTCTGGGGCCAACGTCCTGACTTTC.

The chain recombines TRBV13 with TRBJ1-2; TRBD1 is a possible D gene (6 bases). CDR3 length: 14 residues. V lost 5 bases, J lost 0 bases, and 10 bases lay in between. Per the germline V gene, CDR1 is PRHDT and CDR2 is FYEKMQ (reference sequence). CDR3 bases: TGTGCCAGCAGCCTGGGGGCCGCTAACTATGGCTACACCTTC. Amino acids: CASSLGAANYGYTF.

The chain employs TRBV7-9 and TRBJ2-2; 15 bases align to TRBD2. CDR1 is SEHNR, CDR2 FQNEAQ, per germline (reference sequence). V shed 5 bases, J shed 0 bases, and the junction held 7 bases outside the gene matches. The CDR3 totals 19 residues. CDR3 DNA: TGTGCCAGCAGCGCACCGGGACTAGCGGGGGGCCCGAACACCGGGGAGCTGTTTTTT. The encoded protein is CASSAPGLAGGPNTGELFF.

This rearrangement joins TRBV6-5 to TRBJ2-7; 8 positions agree with TRBD1. Germline CDR1 reads MNHEY; CDR2 reads SVGAGI. Trimming at V came to 11 bases and at J to 0 bases, leaving 12 bases not matched to a gene. This CDR3 is 15 amino acids long. CDR3 coding DNA: TGTGCCCTCGGGGGAGACAGGGGTTTCTCCTACGAGCAGTACTTC. Translating it yields CALGGDRGFSYEQYF.

The CDR3 loop reads CSASYQGGQPQHF. As DNA, the CDR3 is TGCAGTGCTAGTTACCAGGGTGGGCAGCCCCAGCATTTT. V gene TRBV20-1 combines with J gene TRBJ1-5; D perhaps matches TRBD1 (5 bases). The V gene's germline CDR1 is DFQATT and CDR2 SNEGSKA (reference sequence). V was cut by 3 bases and J by 7 bases, with 13 bases left in between. The CDR3 extends over 13 amino acids.

This chain joins TRBV7-9 and TRBJ2-7; 9 bases map to TRBD2. Germline CDR1 and CDR2: SEHNR and FQNEAQ (reference sequence). The V segment lost 3 bases and the J segment 6 bases; nucleotides outside the gene matches: 6. The CDR3 has 14 residues. The CDR3, as DNA: TGTGCCAGCAGCTTTACTAGCGGGCGCGCCGAGCAGTACTTC. Translation gives CASSFTSGRAEQYF.

This chain links TRBV13 with TRBJ1-6; tentative D call: TRBD1 (5 bases). CDR3 length: 16 residues. Trimming removed 5 bases at V and 3 bases at J, with 14 bases between. In germline, CDR1 is PRHDT, CDR2 FYEKMQ (reference sequence). The CDR3 coding sequence is TGTGCCAGCAGCGTGGGGCACAAGAACTATAATTCACCCCTCCACTTT. The encoded protein is CASSVGHKNYNSPLHF.

The chain couples TRBV27 to TRBJ2-5; D is perhaps TRBD1 or TRBD2 (6 bases each). The germline gives CDR1 MNHEY, CDR2 SMNVEV (reference sequence). Trimming removed 1 base at V and 4 bases at J, with 22 bases between. CDR3 size: 18 residues. As DNA, the CDR3 is TGTGCCAGCAGTTTATATGGGGGGCTCACGACATATGGAGAGACCCAGTACTTC. Its protein is CASSLYGGLTTYGETQYF.

J is TRBJ1-5 and V is TRBV19; 10 bases are shared with TRBD1. The CDR3 consists of 19 residues. The trim removed 4 bases at V and 0 bases at J, leaving 12 bases unmatched. Germline values: CDR1 LNHDA, CDR2 SQIVND (reference sequence). Written as DNA, the CDR3 is TGTGCCAGTAGTAAACGAGGGACAGGGGTTGGCGGTAGCAATCAGCCCCAGCATTTT. Translated: CASSKRGTGVGGSNQPQHF.

The gene calls are TRBV7-8 and TRBJ2-1, with TRBD2 as a possible D gene (6 bases). V lost 6 bases and J 10 bases, leaving 16 bases between the germline ends. Per germline, CDR1 SGHVS and CDR2 FQNEAQ. This CDR3 has 13 residues. CDR3 region: CASRLNAAGEQFF. DNA for the CDR3: TGTGCCAGCAGATTGAACGCGGCGGGGGAGCAGTTCTTC.

This chain joins TRBV7-8 and TRBJ1-2; 8 positions agree with TRBD1. Per the germline V gene, CDR1 is SGHVS and CDR2 is FQNEAQ. There are 14 residues in the CDR3. Trimming at V came to 6 bases and at J to 6 bases, leaving 9 bases not matched to a gene. The CDR3 here is CASSRTGGSDGYTF. The CDR3 nucleotides read TGTGCCAGCAGTAGAACAGGGGGATCGGATGGCTACACCTTC.

This clone appeared a single time. The V gene is TRBV6-4, the J gene TRBJ2-1; 7 bases align to TRBD1. From germline, CDR1 is MRHNA and CDR2 SNTAGT. This CDR3 is built from 16 residues. The ends lost 7 bases at V and 2 bases at J; junction bases unmatched: 11. CDR3: CASKPSGTEAYNEQFF. In nucleotides, the CDR3 is TGTGCCAGCAAACCCTCCGGGACAGAAGCCTACAATGAGCAGTTCTTC.

The chain joins TRBV2 to TRBJ1-3; D may be TRBD1 (6 bases). The germline V gene encodes CDR1 SNHLY and CDR2 FYNNEI. The CDR3 consists of 13 residues. The V and J ends lost 9 bases and 4 bases respectively, with 13 bases between them. CDR3 protein: CASGTGPGNTIYF. CDR3 in DNA: TGTGCCAGTGGAACAGGGCCCGGAAACACCATATATTTT.

V gene TRBV12-3 or TRBV12-4 combines with J gene TRBJ2-1; no clear D gene. CDR3 length: 12 residues. Between the trimmed V and J ends, which lost 0 bases and 7 bases, there was a span of 4 bases. Here the CDR3 DNA reads TGTGCCAGCAGTTTAGCGCCGAATGAGCAGTTCTTC. Its protein is CASSLAPNEQFF.

CDR3 sequence: CASSPSSGRRIHEQYF. In DNA form, the CDR3 reads TGTGCCAGCAGTCCTTCTTCGGGACGGAGGATTCACGAGCAGTACTTC. The chain carries TRBV28 and TRBJ2-7; D assignment may be TRBD1 or TRBD2 (5 bases each). V gave up 5 bases and J gave up 5 bases, with 22 bases separating them. CDR3 length: 16 amino acids. CDR1 and CDR2 (germline): MDHEN, SYDVKM.